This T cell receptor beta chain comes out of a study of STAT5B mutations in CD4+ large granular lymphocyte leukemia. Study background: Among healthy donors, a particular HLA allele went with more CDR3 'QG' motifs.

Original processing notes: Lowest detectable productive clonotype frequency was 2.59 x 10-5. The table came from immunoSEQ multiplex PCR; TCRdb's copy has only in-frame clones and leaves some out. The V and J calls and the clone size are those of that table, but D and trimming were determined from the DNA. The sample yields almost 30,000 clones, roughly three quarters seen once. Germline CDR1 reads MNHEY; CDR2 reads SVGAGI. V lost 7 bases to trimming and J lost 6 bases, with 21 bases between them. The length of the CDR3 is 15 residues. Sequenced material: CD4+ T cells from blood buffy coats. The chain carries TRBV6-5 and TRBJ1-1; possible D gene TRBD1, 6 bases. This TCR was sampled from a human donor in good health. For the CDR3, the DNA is TGTGCCAGCATCACTTCGTGGCAGGGGAAAGCTGAAGCTTTCTTT. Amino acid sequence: CASITSWQGKAEAFF.